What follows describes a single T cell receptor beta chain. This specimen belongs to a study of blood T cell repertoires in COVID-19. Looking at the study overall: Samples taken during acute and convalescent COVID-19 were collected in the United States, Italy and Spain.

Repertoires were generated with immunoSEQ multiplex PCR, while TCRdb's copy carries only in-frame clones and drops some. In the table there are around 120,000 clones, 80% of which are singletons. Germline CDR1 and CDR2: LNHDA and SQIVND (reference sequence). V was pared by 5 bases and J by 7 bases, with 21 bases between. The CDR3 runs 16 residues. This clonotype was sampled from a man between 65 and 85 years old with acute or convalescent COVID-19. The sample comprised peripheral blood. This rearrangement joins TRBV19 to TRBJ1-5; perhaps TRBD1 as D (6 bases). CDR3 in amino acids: CASSPAGAGLRQPQHF. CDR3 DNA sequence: TGTGCCAGTAGTCCCGCGGGGGCAGGGCTACGGCAGCCCCAGCATTTT.